The clone carrying this TCR beta chain was observed at least ten times. One base away lies a much larger clone, so this may be a sequencing read error. V was clipped by 2 bases and J by 7 bases, with 11 bases between them. Germline V CDR1 and CDR2: SNHLY, FYNNEI. CDR3 length: 13 residues. These data originate in a study of regulatory T cells in long-lasting Graves disease. Arm-PCR of CDR3 regions with iRepertoire HTBI primers generated TCR beta libraries. TCRdb re-analysed the multiplex PCR reads in MiXCR, keeping a single row per CDR3 protein. The sample lists a few hundred thousand distinct CDR3 sequences, approximately 18% occurring once. Time point of the sample: newly diagnosed GD, antithyroid drugs for less than 3 months. Researchers made the TCR library from RNA that was extracted from PBMCs. Graves' disease diagnosis relied on American Thyroid Association guidelines. A roughly 10-milliliter sample of peripheral blood was drawn into EDTA tubes.

This sample was also put to use in a study of T cells in Graves' hyperthyroidism and ophthalmopathy.

The clonotype comes from a woman in her 30s with Graves disease. Here the sequenced sample was peripheral blood mononuclear cells (PBMCs), taken at new diagnosis, from a patient treated with antithyroid drugs. The chain is built from TRBV2 and TRBJ1-2; D call uncertain. CDR3: CASSENSYCGYTF. The CDR3 coding sequence is TGTGCCAGCAGTGAAAACAGCTACTGTGGCTACACCTTC.